This TCR beta chain emerged from a study of CD8+ T cells in alopecia areata. Study-level information: Once tofacitinib had been taken for 6 to 18 months, 6 months off drug followed. Study outcomes and limitations: Sequenced scalp T cells also include alphabeta T cells resident in normal skin. Under tofacitinib, numerous expanded lesional clonotypes remained detectable in scalp and blood.

The CDR3 spans 14 residues. The germline V gene has CDR1 SGHDT and CDR2 YYEEEE. V lost 0 bases to trimming and J lost 1 base, with 5 bases between them. Isolated RNA was reverse transcribed into cDNA used as the sequencing template. The table came from immunoSEQ multiplex PCR; TCRdb's copy has only in-frame clones and leaves some out. The table lists 150,000 to 200,000 clones, less than 70% of them singletons. Worth noting for this clone: What it binds is not known.

Regarding treatment: oral pan-JAK inhibitor, 5-10 mg twice daily. This chain connects TRBV5-6 to TRBJ1-5; D remains ambiguous. The TCR comes from a human donor with alopecia areata. The sequences come from CD4+ T cells sorted from blood, collected around week 50, from a patient treated with tofacitinib. CDR3 region: CASSLGRSNQPQHF. For the CDR3, the DNA is TGTGCCAGCAGCTTGGGCAGGAGCAATCAGCCCCAGCATTTT.